This TCR beta chain originates from a study of identical twins. Addition of a universal primer site occurred through template switching, and cDNA carried unique molecular identifiers. MiXCR, applied by TCRdb to the 5' RACE reads, yields one record per CDR3 protein. There are more than 350,000 distinct CDR3 sequences in the sample; approximately 10% occur only once, and approximately 9.3% lies in the top ten. This CDR3 spans 14 amino acids. V gave up 5 bases and J gave up 5 bases, with 13 bases separating them. What was sequenced was naive T cells sorted from blood. The source is a woman between 45 and 65 years old in good health. The chain has TRBV12-3 or TRBV12-4 and TRBJ1-5; D ambiguous. In nucleotides, the CDR3 is TGTGCCAGCAGTCCCGGAGGAGTTTATCAGCCCCAGCATTTT. Its protein is CASSPGGVYQPQHF.